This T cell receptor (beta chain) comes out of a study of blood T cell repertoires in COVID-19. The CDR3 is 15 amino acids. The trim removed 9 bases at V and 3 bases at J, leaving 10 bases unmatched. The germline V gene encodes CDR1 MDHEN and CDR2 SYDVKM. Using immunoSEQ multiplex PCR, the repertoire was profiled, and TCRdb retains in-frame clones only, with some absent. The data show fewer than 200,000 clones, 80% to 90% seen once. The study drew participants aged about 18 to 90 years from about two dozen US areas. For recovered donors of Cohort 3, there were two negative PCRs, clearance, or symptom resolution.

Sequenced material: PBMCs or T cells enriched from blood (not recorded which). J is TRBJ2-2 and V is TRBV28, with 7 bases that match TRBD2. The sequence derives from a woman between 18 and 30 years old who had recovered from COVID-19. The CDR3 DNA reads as TGTGCCAGTTTCGGGGGAGGGCTCTACACCGGGGAGCTGTTTTTT. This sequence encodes CASFGGGLYTGELFF.